The sequence of this TCR beta chain was determined in a study of blood T cell repertoires in COVID-19. For the study at large: COVID-19 samples, acute and convalescent, were from the United States, Italy and Spain. PBMCs, B-cell-depleted T cells, or T cells provided the cDNA or gDNA that made up the material.

Here immunoSEQ multiplex PCR was the method, and the copy in TCRdb shows in-frame clones only, minus some. The data contain 72,000 or so clones, just under 90% of them seen just once; the ten biggest clones take up approximately 1.5%. The origin of this receptor is a man aged 60 to 69 with acute or convalescent COVID-19. Sequenced sample: peripheral blood.

This chain's CDR3 is CASSQLGAPTVYWAYEQYF. CDR3 DNA sequence: TGCGCCAGCAGCCAGCTAGGGGCACCGACCGTATACTGGGCCTACGAGCAGTACTTC. The chain joins TRBV4-1 to TRBJ2-7, with D perhaps TRBD1 (5 bases). Germline-derived CDR1 and CDR2 are MGHRA and YSYEKL. The CDR3 is made up of 19 amino acids. V lost 3 bases and J lost 2, with 26 bases in between.